One sample yielded the 11 T cell receptor beta chains listed below, sequenced in a study of identical twins. TCRdb re-called the 5' RACE reads through MiXCR, storing one row per CDR3 protein. The sample lists about 900,000 distinct CDR3 sequences, 10% to 15% occurring once. These data also formed part of another study, on yellow fever vaccine responses in identical twins.

Sequencing was performed on PBMCs. All receptors come from a woman aged 18-29 years in good health.

This clonotype was seen only a few times. V usage is TRBV19 and J usage is TRBJ2-2; no definite D call. The CDR3 contains 18 residues. Trimming stripped 5 bases from V and 0 bases from J, with 19 bases between. Germline V gene data show CDR1 as LNHDA and CDR2 as SQIVND (reference sequence). CDR3 DNA: TGTGCCAGTAGTCCTTACCCCTTGACATTTGCGAACACCGGGGAGCTGTTTTTT. Encoded protein: CASSPYPLTFANTGELFF. Full variable domain (rest looked up from reference TRBV19 and TRBJ2-2): DGGITQSPKYLFRKEGQNVTLSCEQNLNHDAMYWYRQDPGQGLRLIYYSQIVNDFQKGDIAEGYSVSREKKESFPLTVTSAQKNPTAFYLCASSPYPLTFANTGELFFGEGSRLTVL.

The rearrangement links TRBV2 to TRBJ1-1; unclear D gene. The CDR3 is made up of 14 amino acids. Trimming pared 8 bases from V and 0 bases from J, leaving 13 bases between. Germline CDR1 is SNHLY and CDR2 is FYNNEI. The CDR3 DNA sequence: TGTGCCAGCTCCCTCAAGGCCGTGAACACTGAAGCTTTCTTT. Translation: CASSLKAVNTEAFF.

A remark on this clonotype: This sequence may be a read error, since a much larger clone differs from it by one base. CDR3 bases: TGTGCCAGCAGCCAAAGGGACAACCAAGAGACCCAGTACTTC. This translates into CASSQRDNQETQYF. The genes are TRBV11-3 and TRBJ2-5, with TRBD1 as a possible D gene (6 bases). V lost 5 bases to trimming and J lost 0 bases, with 10 bases between them. The CDR3 spans 14 residues. Germline CDR1 SGHNT, CDR2 YENEEA.

This clonotype was observed a handful of times. This sequence joins TRBV5-1 and TRBJ2-2; D is unresolved. Trimming left V 0 bases short and J 0 bases short, with 9 bases between. Per the germline V gene, CDR1 is SGHRS and CDR2 is YFSETQ. The CDR3 loop spans 16 amino acids. The CDR3 nucleotides read TGCGCCAGCAGCTTGGTCGGAGCGCCGAACACCGGGGAGCTGTTTTTT. It yields the protein CASSLVGAPNTGELFF.

The J gene is TRBJ2-7, the V gene TRBV6-2 or TRBV6-3, with 7 bases fitting TRBD2. CDR3 length: 14 amino acids. Germline CDR1 and CDR2: MNHEY and SVGEGT. With V trimmed by 5 bases and J by 2 bases, 6 bases remained unmatched. CDR3 protein: CASSGLADTYEQYF. In DNA, the CDR3 is TGTGCCAGCAGTGGGCTAGCGGATACCTACGAGCAGTACTTC.

This clonotype was detected many times. This rearrangement joins TRBV7-9 to TRBJ1-2; 9 nucleotides agree with TRBD1. The CDR3 is 16 residues long. Germline V CDR1 and CDR2: SEHNR, FQNEAQ (reference sequence). J gave up 0 bases and V 3 bases, and 5 bases lay outside the gene matches. CDR3 nucleotides: TGTGCCAGCAGCTTGGGGACAGGGATACCTAACTATGGCTACACCTTC. This encodes CASSLGTGIPNYGYTF. Combining the CDR3 with reference TRBV7-9 and TRBJ1-2 gives the whole variable domain DTGVSQNPRHKITKRGQNVTFRCDPISEHNRLYWYRQTLGQGPEFLTYFQNEAQLEKSRLLSDRFSAERPKGSFSTLEIQRTEQGDSAMYLCASSLGTGIPNYGYTFGSGTRLTVV.

As to this clonotype: An end of the junction does not agree with germline; a read error may underlie this. The genes are TRBV3-1 and TRBJ1-1; D perhaps matches TRBD1 (5 bases). The CDR3 loop spans 15 amino acids. Germline CDR1 is LGHDT and CDR2 is YNNKEL (reference sequence). In DNA form, the CDR3 reads TGTGCCAGCACCCAAGGTGGGGGTCTGAACACTGAAGCTTTCTTT. This translates into CASTQGGGLNTEAFF.

The J gene is TRBJ2-7, the V gene TRBV7-9; D uncertain. CDR3 length: 13 amino acids. Per the germline V gene, CDR1 is SEHNR and CDR2 is FQNEAQ (reference sequence). V was pared by 1 base and J by 2 bases, with 6 bases between. CDR3 nucleotides: TGTGCCAGCAGCTTAGGGTTTCCCTACGAGCAGTACGTC. Translating gives CASSLGFPYEQYV.

V gene TRBV2 combines with J gene TRBJ2-4, with D unclear. V gave up 5 bases and J gave up 8 bases, with 16 bases separating them. Germline lookup yields CDR1 SNHLY and CDR2 FYNNEI. The CDR3 is 14 amino acids. The CDR3 here is CASSKVHDRDIQYF. The CDR3 DNA is TGTGCCAGCAGTAAGGTCCACGATCGAGACATTCAGTACTTC.

This clonotype has just a few counts. The V call is TRBV7-9, the J call TRBJ2-7; the D is unclear. Germline V gene sequence: CDR1 SEHNR, CDR2 FQNEAQ (reference sequence). This CDR3 is built from 12 residues. V lost 6 bases, J lost 3 bases, and 9 bases lay in between. In DNA form, the CDR3 reads TGTGCCAGCAGAAACGAGGTCTACGAGCAGTACTTC. Translated, it gives CASRNEVYEQYF.

This clonotype was recorded many times. The rearrangement joins TRBV29-1 to TRBJ1-2; D remains ambiguous. V was cut by 4 bases and J by 0 bases, with 9 bases left in between. Germline assignment: CDR1 SQVTM and CDR2 ANQGSEA. This CDR3 has 13 residues. CDR3 loop: CSVGRSSNYGYTF. Here the CDR3 DNA reads TGCAGCGTTGGCCGCTCTTCTAACTATGGCTACACCTTC.